Listed below are T cell receptor beta chains from one sample, sequenced in a study of blood T cells in healthy people across ages. TCRdb processed the 5' RACE reads anew with MiXCR; each CDR3 protein has one entry. The sample carries roughly 730,000 distinct CDR3 sequences, approximately 53% recorded once. The sample taken for sequencing was blood. Receptor source: a man in his forties in good health. Both conserved end residues are part of each CDR3. A D gene is named only where the DNA matches it firmly. Size is stated for part of the rows, as once, few or many counts, or as a class when the clone is expanded.

v_gene,abundance,d_gene,j_gene,CDR3nt,CDR3aa
TRBV9,.,.,TRBJ2-3,TGTGCCAGCAGCGCTCGGGACTTAGGCACGCAGTATTTT,CASSARDLGTQYF
TRBV7-2,.,.,TRBJ2-3,TGTGCCAGCAGCTTATTACTACGCACAGATACGCAGTATTTT,CASSLLLRTDTQYF
TRBV29-1,few,.,TRBJ2-5,TGCAGCTCTGGAGGTTCGGAGACCCAGTACTTC,CSSGGSETQYF
TRBV2,.,TRBD2,TRBJ2-7,TGTGCCAGCAGGGGGACTAGCGGCTACAATGAGCAGTACTTC,CASRGTSGYNEQYF
TRBV9,few,.,TRBJ2-7,TGTGCCAGCAGCGTCCAAGCGGTCTCCTACGAGCAGTACTTC,CASSVQAVSYEQYF
TRBV9,.,.,TRBJ2-7,TGTGCCAGCAGCGTAGACCCGGGCGGGACTCATATCTCCTACGAGCAGTACTTC,CASSVDPGGTHISYEQYF
TRBV2,.,.,TRBJ1-1,TGTGCCAGCAGCGTCATCAGTAGTGAAGCTTTCTTT,CASSVISSEAFF
TRBV5-5,many,.,TRBJ2-1,TGTGCCAGCAGCTCCTTAGCGGTTACCTACAATGAGCAGTTCTTC,CASSSLAVTYNEQFF
TRBV12-3/TRBV12-4,.,TRBD1,TRBJ1-2,TGTGCCAGCAGCACTTCCGGGACAGGGTTCTATGGCTACACCTTC,CASSTSGTGFYGYTF
TRBV9,few,.,TRBJ2-5,TGTGCCAGCAGCCAGTGGGCGGGTCGGGAGACCCAGTACTTC,CASSQWAGRETQYF
TRBV7-2,.,.,TRBJ2-7,TGTGCCAGCAGCTTAGGAGAGCAGGGCTACGAGCAGTACTTC,CASSLGEQGYEQYF
TRBV9,few,TRBD2,TRBJ2-3,TGTGCCAGCAGCGTAGAGAATAGCGGGGCAGATACGCAGTATTTT,CASSVENSGADTQYF
TRBV28,.,TRBD1,TRBJ2-3,TGTGCCAGCAGCCGGACAGGGGTGGGAACAGATACGCAGTATTTT,CASSRTGVGTDTQYF
TRBV5-1,few,TRBD2,TRBJ2-1,TGCGCCAGCAGCTTGGGGGAGAGACTAGCGGGACGATACAATGAGCAGTTCTTC,CASSLGERLAGRYNEQFF
TRBV5-1,.,.,TRBJ1-1,TGCGCCAGCAGCTTGGGCGCCCTTGACACCCGACCGAATAAAGAAGCTTTCTTT,CASSLGALDTRPNKEAFF
TRBV27,many,.,TRBJ2-7,TGTGCCAGCAGTTCGCTCTTATCCTACGAGCAGTACTTC,CASSSLLSYEQYF
TRBV27,few,.,TRBJ1-4,TGTGCCAGCGCGGACGCAACTAATGAAAAACTGTTTTTT,CASADATNEKLFF
TRBV12-3/TRBV12-4,.,TRBD1,TRBJ1-5,TGTGCCAGCAGTTTAGACAGGGGGGACCAGCCCCAGCATTTT,CASSLDRGDQPQHF
TRBV12-3/TRBV12-4,.,.,TRBJ2-1,TGTGCCAGCAGTTCCAGCGATGAGCAGTTCTTC,CASSSSDEQFF
TRBV25-1,.,TRBD1,TRBJ1-2,TGTGCCAGCAGTGCCGTGGTCGACAGGGGACGGAACTATGGCTACACCTTC,CASSAVVDRGRNYGYTF
TRBV7-2,.,TRBD2,TRBJ2-5,TGTGACACCACCGACAGCGGGAGGATGGAGACCCAGTACTTC,CDTTDSGRMETQYF
TRBV5-1,few,TRBD1,TRBJ1-2,TGCGCCAGCAGCTCCGAACAGGGGGCCTATGGCTACACCTTC,CASSSEQGAYGYTF